This TCR beta chain emerged from a study of regulatory T cells in long-lasting Graves disease. The time point: newly diagnosed GD, antithyroid drugs for less than 3 months. TCR sequences were obtained from RNA taken from PBMCs. By American Thyroid Association guidelines, Graves' disease was diagnosed in the cohort. V lost 4 bases and J lost 2, with 8 bases in between. CDR1 and CDR2 from the germline V gene are KGHDR and SFDVKD. The CDR3 has 13 amino acids. Sequencing libraries for TCR beta were prepared with iRepertoire HTBI primers and Arm-PCR of CDR3 regions. Using its own MiXCR run on the multiplex PCR reads, TCRdb lists one record per CDR3 protein. The data hold hundreds of thousands of distinct CDR3 sequences, with 16% observed a single time. Ten or more counts support this clonotype. This same sample was also part of a study on T cells in Graves' hyperthyroidism and ophthalmopathy. According to that study: Researchers barred patients who had uncontrolled infection, other autoimmune disease, pregnancy or lactation. The TCR CDR3 first-round RT-PCR relied on the HTBI primer set.

Here the sequenced sample was peripheral blood mononuclear cells (PBMCs), taken at new diagnosis, from a patient treated with antithyroid drugs. This sequence originates from a woman aged 30 to 39 with Graves disease. The chain has TRBV24-1 and TRBJ2-7; D is unclear. The CDR3, as DNA: TGTGCCACCAGTGACGGCAGCACCTACGAGCAGTACTTC. The encoded protein is CATSDGSTYEQYF.